This T cell receptor beta chain was identified during a study of cytomegalovirus exposure and HLA in healthy donors. Trimming took 7 bases from V and 7 from J; bases not matched to a gene: 6. Germline V gene sequence: CDR1 MDHEN, CDR2 SYDVKM. The CDR3 runs 14 residues. Primers for the PCR totalled 60 Vbeta and 13 Jbeta. The table came from immunoSEQ multiplex PCR; TCRdb's copy has only in-frame clones and leaves some out. The clone table shows 80,000 or so clones, with the ten largest holding about an eighth. The sequenced sample was PBMCs. The V gene is TRBV28, the J gene TRBJ2-7, with 14 bases that match TRBD2. This sequence originates from a man aged 45-65 years in good health and CMV-seropositive. DNA for the CDR3: TGTGCCAGCACCCCGGGACTAGCGGGGGAAGAGCAGTACTTC. It translates to CASTPGLAGEEQYF.